Sequencing of this TCR beta chain was carried out in a study of shared clonotypes between healthy human individuals. CDR1 is SGDLS, CDR2 YYNGEE, per germline. V was pared by 3 bases and J by 1 base, with 4 bases of the junction left unmatched. This CDR3 contains 16 residues. Replicate PCRs from sorted subsets contained around 190 ng DNA, which is 30,000 to 35,000 T cell genomes. Sequencing was performed with immunoSEQ multiplex PCR; in TCRdb, only in-frame clones are kept and a portion is missing. The data contain under 1,900,000 clones, 97% to 99% of them singletons. The chain uses TRBV9 and TRBJ2-3, with 11 bases lining up with TRBD2. Sequencing was performed on naive CD4+ T cells sorted from blood. The subset is: CD45RA+ positively selected. This receptor was obtained from a man aged 30-40 years in good health. The CDR3 is CASSALGLAGTDTQYF. DNA for the CDR3: TGTGCCAGCAGCGCCCTGGGACTAGCGGGCACAGATACGCAGTATTTT.